This is a list of T cell receptor beta chains from one sample in a study of graft-versus-host responses after intestinal transplantation. Antigens of these TCRs are unknown. Measured with immunoSEQ multiplex PCR; TCRdb has only the in-frame clones, and not every one. The sample shows under 100,000 clones, 85% to 95% of them seen only once. The source material was unstimulated CD8+ T cells sorted from spleen or lymph node cells, sampled before transplant. These receptors all come from a human donor who was the organ donor for an intestinal transplant. Each CDR3 is given with its conserved first and last residue. The D gene is left open where the match is weak. Not all rows give a size; the values are once, few, many and, for expanded clones, a class.

TRBV9	TRBJ2-6	.	.	TGTGCCAGCAGCCTTACAGGGTCTCCTCGTGGGGCCAACGTCCTGACTTTC	CASSLTGSPRGANVLTF
TRBV10-3	TRBJ2-7	TRBD1	few	TGTGCCACTGGGGACAGCTACGAGCAGTACTTC	CATGDSYEQYF
TRBV11-3	TRBJ1-1	.	.	TGTGCCAGCAGCTCAGACAGAAACACTGAAGCTTTCTTT	CASSSDRNTEAFF
TRBV7-3	TRBJ1-2	.	.	TGTGCCAGCAGCTTAGGAGGGGAGGGTGGCTACACCTTC	CASSLGGEGGYTF
TRBV5-1	TRBJ2-7	TRBD2	once	TGCGCCAGCAGCTTTCGCGGGAGCCCCTACGAGCAGTACTTC	CASSFRGSPYEQYF
TRBV27	TRBJ2-1	TRBD2	.	TGTGCCAGCAGTTCGGGGACTAGCGGGGGCAATGAGCAGTTCTTC	CASSSGTSGGNEQFF
TRBV7-9	TRBJ2-7	TRBD2	once	TGTGCCAGCAGCTCCAGCGGGGTGCTCTCCTACGAGCAGTACTTC	CASSSSGVLSYEQYF
TRBV4-1	TRBJ2-5	TRBD1	.	TGCGCCAGCAGCCGGGAGCCTCAGGGGGACCAAGAGACCCAGTACTTC	CASSREPQGDQETQYF
TRBV13	TRBJ1-5	.	.	TGTGCCAGCAGCTTGGGGGCTAGCAATCAGCCCCAGCATTTT	CASSLGASNQPQHF
TRBV4-1	TRBJ2-1	TRBD2	once	TGCGCCAGCAGCCTACTAGCGGGGGGTAACAATGAGCAGTTCTTC	CASSLLAGGNNEQFF
TRBV27	TRBJ2-3	TRBD1	.	TGTGCCAGCAGTTTTATAAGGACAGGGGGATACACAGATACGCAGTATTTT	CASSFIRTGGYTDTQYF
TRBV6-1	TRBJ1-6	.	.	TGTGCCAGCGAGTACGGTGGAGGGACGAATTCACCCCTCCACTTT	CASEYGGGTNSPLHF
TRBV2	TRBJ2-1	.	.	TGTGCCAGCAGTGAAGCGCAGGGGGGCAATGAGCAGTTCTTC	CASSEAQGGNEQFF
TRBV19	TRBJ1-4	.	few	TGTGCCAGTAGTGCCCTAGACAGCGATGAAAAACTGTTTTTT	CASSALDSDEKLFF
TRBV2	TRBJ2-5	TRBD2	.	TGTGCCAGCAGTAGACCGGGACTAGGAGAGACCCAGTACTTC	CASSRPGLGETQYF
TRBV29-1	TRBJ1-1	.	.	TGCAGCGTTGGAGAGAGGGAAGGGAGCACTGAAGCTTTCTTT	CSVGEREGSTEAFF